The TCR beta chain described here comes from a study of response to subunit inactivated influenza vaccine. Concerning this clonotype: Its antigen is unidentified.

Each CDR3 protein is one row after TCRdb ran MiXCR on the RT-PCR reads. This sample has more than 700,000 distinct CDR3 sequences, with less than 25% found just once. The CDR3 loop spans 15 amino acids. V was trimmed by 0 bases and J by 8 bases, leaving 15 bases between them. The germline V gene encodes CDR1 SGHRS and CDR2 YFSETQ. Whole-study results and caveats: The authors suggested that every seasonal influenza vaccination recruits few new T cells.

Sequenced material: PBMCs from blood, taken 4 to 6 days after vaccination. The sequence was collected from a middle-aged man who received an inactivated influenza vaccine. This chain connects TRBV5-1 to TRBJ2-1, with unresolved D. The CDR3 spells CASSLGQLGSDEQFF. The CDR3, as DNA: TGCGCCAGCAGCTTGGGGCAGTTGGGTTCGGATGAGCAGTTCTTC. Drawing the rest from reference TRBV5-1 and TRBJ2-1, the complete variable domain is KAGVTQTPRYLIKTRGQQVTLSCSPISGHRSVSWYQQTPGQGLQFLFEYFSETQRNKGNFPGRFSGRQFSNSRSEMNVSTLELGDSALYLCASSLGQLGSDEQFFGPGTRLTVL.